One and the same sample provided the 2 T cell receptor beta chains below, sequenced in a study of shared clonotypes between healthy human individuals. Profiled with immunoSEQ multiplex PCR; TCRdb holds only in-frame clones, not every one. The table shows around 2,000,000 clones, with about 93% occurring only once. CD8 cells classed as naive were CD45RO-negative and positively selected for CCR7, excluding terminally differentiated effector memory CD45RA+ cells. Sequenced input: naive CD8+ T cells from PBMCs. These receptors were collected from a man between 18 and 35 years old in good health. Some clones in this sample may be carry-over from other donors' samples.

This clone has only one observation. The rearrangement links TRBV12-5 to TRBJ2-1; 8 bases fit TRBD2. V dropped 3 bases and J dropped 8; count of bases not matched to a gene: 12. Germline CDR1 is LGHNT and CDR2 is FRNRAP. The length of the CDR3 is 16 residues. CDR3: CASGFPRVAGSYEQFF. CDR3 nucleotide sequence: TGTGCTAGTGGTTTTCCCCGGGTAGCGGGGAGCTATGAGCAGTTCTTC.

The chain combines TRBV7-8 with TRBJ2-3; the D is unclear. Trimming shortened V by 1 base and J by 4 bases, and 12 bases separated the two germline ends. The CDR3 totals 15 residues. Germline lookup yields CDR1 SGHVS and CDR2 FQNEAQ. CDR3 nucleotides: TGTGCCAGCAGCTTAGGAGTGGCCGCTTCAGATACGCAGTATTTT. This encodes CASSLGVAASDTQYF.